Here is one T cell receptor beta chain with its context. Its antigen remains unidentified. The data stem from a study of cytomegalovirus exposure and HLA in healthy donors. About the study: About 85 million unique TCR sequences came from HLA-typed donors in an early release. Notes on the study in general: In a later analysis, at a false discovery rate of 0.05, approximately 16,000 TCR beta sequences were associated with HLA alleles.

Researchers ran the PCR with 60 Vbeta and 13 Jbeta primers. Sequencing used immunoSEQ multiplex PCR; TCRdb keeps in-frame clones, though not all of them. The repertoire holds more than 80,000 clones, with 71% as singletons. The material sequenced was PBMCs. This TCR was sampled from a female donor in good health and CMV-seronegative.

The CDR3 sequence is CASSLVGGSSYNEQFF. As DNA, the CDR3 is TGTGCCAGCAGCTTAGTTGGCGGGAGCTCCTACAATGAGCAGTTCTTC. This rearrangement joins TRBV7-2 to TRBJ2-1; TRBD2 matches 7 bases. In germline, CDR1 is SGHTA, CDR2 FQGNSA. V shed 1 base and J 0 bases; nucleotides not matched to a gene: 3. The CDR3 is 16 amino acids.